The T cell receptor beta chain under discussion was sequenced for a study of a mutant IDH1 vaccine in newly diagnosed glioma. The time point here: week 35, safety follow-up. All doses held 300 ug of mutant IDH1 20-mer peptide, with topical imiquimod. The CDR3 is 14 amino acids. Per germline, CDR1 ENHRY and CDR2 SYGVKD. V was pared by 3 bases and J by 4 bases, with 12 bases between. TCRdb keeps only in-frame clones here, not all; method: immunoSEQ multiplex PCR. The sample lists roughly 44,000 clones; around 81% were seen once. A remark on this clone: Its matching antigen is unknown.

V and J are TRBV10-3 and TRBJ1-1, with D perhaps matching TRBD1 (6 bases). The TCR sequence derives from a woman aged 40 to 50 with glioma. Some clones in this sample may be carry-over from other donors' samples. Material: PBMCs, obtained from a glioma patient whose treatment included an IDH1 peptide vaccine. CDR3 loop: CAISDPRRGTEAFF. Written as DNA, the CDR3 is TGTGCCATCAGTGATCCCCGCAGGGGCACTGAAGCTTTCTTT.